This T cell receptor beta chain derives from a study of beta chain features in type 1 diabetes. At the level of the study: Sorted cell examination encompassed about 110,000,000 cells across all samples.

Per donor, one heparinised blood draw averaged around 110 mL. V was clipped by 7 bases and J by 3 bases, with 10 bases between them. The length of the CDR3 is 12 residues. Germline CDR1 LNHDA, CDR2 SQIVND (reference sequence). Sequencing targeted expressed TCRB transcripts, as all isolated RNA had been reverse transcribed. The method was immunoSEQ multiplex PCR; TCRdb's version includes in-frame clones alone and lacks a portion of them. The table shows about 200,000 clones, with roughly 10% occurring only once. This TCR was recovered from a man aged 18 to 30 in good health. The chain combines TRBV19 with TRBJ2-7; possibly TRBD1 or TRBD2 for D (5 bases each). The sample consisted of central memory CD4+ T cells from blood. The CDR3 sequence: CASTGTHYEQYF. CDR3 DNA: TGTGCCAGTACCGGGACCCACTACGAGCAGTACTTC.